This TCR beta chain was recovered during a study of cytomegalovirus exposure and HLA in healthy donors. This CDR3 is built from 14 residues. Germline lookup yields CDR1 MGHDK and CDR2 SYGVNS. V shed 7 bases and J 6 bases; nucleotides not matched to a gene: 7. Primers: 60 Vbeta forward and 13 Jbeta reverse. Produced via immunoSEQ multiplex PCR; TCRdb's table is partial and in-frame only. The data hold about 69,000 clones, with about 70% observed a single time. J is TRBJ2-2 and V is TRBV25-1, with TRBD1 matching over 8 bases. The sample taken for sequencing was PBMCs. The receptor was isolated from a woman aged 25 to 39 in good health and CMV-seronegative. CDR3 nucleotides: TGTGCCAGCATAGGGCAGGGGGCCGCCGGGGAGCTGTTTTTT. This encodes CASIGQGAAGELFF.